This TCR beta chain was captured by sequencing in a study of control samples from healthy donors and cancer patients. The data were produced by immunoSEQ multiplex PCR, yet TCRdb's version contains in-frame clones alone and is incomplete. The data show roughly 400,000 clones, with roughly 90% seen just once and around 6.5% held by the top ten. Trimming removed 4 bases from V and 4 bases from J; junction bases left unmatched: 10. The germline gives CDR1 SGHTA, CDR2 FQGNSA. This CDR3 comprises 18 residues. This chain connects TRBV7-2 to TRBJ2-6; 10 bases are a match to TRBD2. Input material: PBMCs. The clonotype was recovered from a middle-aged man with head and neck cancer. Here the CDR3 reads CASSSRAGGLPGANVLTF. DNA for the CDR3: TGTGCCAGCAGCTCCCGAGCGGGGGGGCTTCCAGGGGCCAACGTCCTGACTTTC.